This TCR beta chain was captured in a study of vaccination effects on CD4 cells after COVID-19. Study background: Researchers obtained post-vaccine samples at a median of 72 days past the second dose. The study's findings and limits: Late post-vaccination, clones induced by infection and those induced by vaccine underwent marked clonal contraction.

Only in-frame clones appear in the TCRdb table, and some are missing; sequencing was by immunoSEQ multiplex PCR. The table has around 30,000 clones, roughly 81% seen once. The sample holds a few counts of this clone. Its target is unknown. Germline CDR1 and CDR2: LNHDA and SQIVND (reference sequence). The CDR3 length is 15 residues. V shed 8 bases and J shed 3 bases, with 20 bases lying between them. After expansion with viral peptide pools in the ViraFEST assay, antigen-specific CD4+ T cells were sequenced. On roughly day 10 of culture, CD4+ T cells were separated out. Two doses of either BNT162b2 or mRNA-1273 were given to each participant. Cultures of around 2.2 million PBMC per well contained 10 IU/ml IL-2 plus 10 ug/ml peptides. The authors replaced half the medium with IL-2 medium on days 3 and 7.

The genes are TRBV19 and TRBJ2-7; no clear D gene. The specimen comprised CD4+ T cells from PBMCs cultured with HCoV-229E spike peptides, sampled after COVID-19 vaccination. The sequence came from a human donor who received a COVID-19 vaccine. The CDR3 DNA sequence: TGTGCCAGTCGAGCGTCAGGACGGAGTTTCTACGAGCAGTACTTC. Its protein is CASRASGRSFYEQYF.